The clone carrying this T cell receptor beta chain was recorded many times. Its antigen is still unknown. Unique molecular identifiers were built into the TCRbeta library. TCRdb processed the PCR reads anew with MiXCR; each CDR3 protein has one entry. The data contain almost 250,000 distinct CDR3 sequences, more than 20% of them singletons. This specimen belongs to a study of T-cell reconstitution after alpha-beta-depleted transplantation in children. Notes on the study in general: Some patients owed their high day-60 TCRbeta diversity to surviving recipient T cells and thymic progenitors. T-cell counts and diversity at one year following transplant were attributed mainly to newly produced T cells.

Germline CDR1 and CDR2: SQVTM and ANQGSEA. This CDR3 contains 13 residues. Trimming cost V 7 bases and J 2 bases; bases outside gene matches: 6. This specimen was PBMCs, taken before TCRalphabeta/CD19-depleted stem cell transplant. The origin of this receptor is a girl aged 2 to 10 with Fanconi anemia, due to receive a stem cell transplant. The rearrangement joins TRBV29-1 to TRBJ2-7, with 9 bases matching TRBD1. The CDR3 region is CSALTGGPYEQYF. The CDR3 DNA reads as TGCAGCGCCCTGACAGGGGGTCCCTACGAGCAGTACTTC.